This is a list of T cell receptor beta chains from one sample in a study of T-cell memory formation after mild COVID-19. TCRdb redid the calling of the 5' RACE reads with MiXCR, one entry per CDR3 protein. The sample includes some 340,000 distinct CDR3 sequences, 13% of them seen just once. Sequencing input: PBMCs or a T cell subset sorted from them (not recorded which). These receptors were obtained from a man between 18 and 35 years old who had mild COVID-19 (a few samples of this study predate the infection). Cell type and time point are not known. CDR3s include the opening cysteine and the closing phenylalanine or tryptophan. The D gene is left open where the match is weak. Expanded clones get a size class; other rows say once, few or many, or leave the size out.

J	V	D	size	DNA	CDR3
TRBJ2-3	TRBV4-3	NA	NA	TGCGCCAGCAGCCCCTGGGGGGCAGCCATACCGACAGATACGCAGTATTTT	CASSPWGAAIPTDTQYF
TRBJ2-3	TRBV20-1	NA	NA	TGCAGTGCTAGAGCCAGAGCGAGGACGCAGTATTTT	CSARARARTQYF
TRBJ1-2	TRBV19	NA	few	TGTGCCAGTACCCCCTTGGGGGAGATTGGTGGCTACACCTTC	CASTPLGEIGGYTF
TRBJ1-2	TRBV5-1	NA	many	TGCGCCAGCAGCCTAGACCCCAATACACCTGGCTACACCTTC	CASSLDPNTPGYTF
TRBJ1-5	TRBV20-1	NA	NA	TGCAGTGCTGGTAGGGCGGATCAGCCCCAGCATTTT	CSAGRADQPQHF
TRBJ2-5	TRBV28	NA	many	TGTGCCAGCAGTTTTTATGGGCAGACCCAGTACTTC	CASSFYGQTQYF
TRBJ2-5	TRBV4-3	NA	many	TGCGCCAGCAGCCAAGCACTCATCAGGGAGACCCAGTACTTC	CASSQALIRETQYF
TRBJ2-4	TRBV29-1	NA	few	TGCAGCGTGACGGGCAAAATAGCCAAAAACATTCAGTACTTC	CSVTGKIAKNIQYF
TRBJ1-2	TRBV12-3/TRBV12-4	TRBD1	many	TGTGCCAGCAGTTTGGGACAGAACTATGGCTACACCTTC	CASSLGQNYGYTF
TRBJ2-2	TRBV7-3	TRBD2	few	TGTGCCAGCAGCCCACAGCGGGGGGGAAAAACCGGGGAGCTGTTTTTT	CASSPQRGGKTGELFF
TRBJ1-5	TRBV7-9	NA	NA	TGTGCCAGCAGCGCCTCAGCGACAGGTAATCAGCCCCAGCATTTT	CASSASATGNQPQHF
TRBJ2-3	TRBV4-3	NA	NA	TGCGCCAGCAGCCAAGATTGGACAGCCCCAGATACGCAGTATTTT	CASSQDWTAPDTQYF
TRBJ1-6	TRBV11-2	NA	NA	TGTGCCAGCAGCTCCACAGGTTCCCGTTCACCCCTCCACTTT	CASSSTGSRSPLHF
TRBJ2-1	TRBV5-1	NA	few	TGCGCCAGCAGCGAACCAGTAGATCGTTCTGAGCAGTTCTTC	CASSEPVDRSEQFF